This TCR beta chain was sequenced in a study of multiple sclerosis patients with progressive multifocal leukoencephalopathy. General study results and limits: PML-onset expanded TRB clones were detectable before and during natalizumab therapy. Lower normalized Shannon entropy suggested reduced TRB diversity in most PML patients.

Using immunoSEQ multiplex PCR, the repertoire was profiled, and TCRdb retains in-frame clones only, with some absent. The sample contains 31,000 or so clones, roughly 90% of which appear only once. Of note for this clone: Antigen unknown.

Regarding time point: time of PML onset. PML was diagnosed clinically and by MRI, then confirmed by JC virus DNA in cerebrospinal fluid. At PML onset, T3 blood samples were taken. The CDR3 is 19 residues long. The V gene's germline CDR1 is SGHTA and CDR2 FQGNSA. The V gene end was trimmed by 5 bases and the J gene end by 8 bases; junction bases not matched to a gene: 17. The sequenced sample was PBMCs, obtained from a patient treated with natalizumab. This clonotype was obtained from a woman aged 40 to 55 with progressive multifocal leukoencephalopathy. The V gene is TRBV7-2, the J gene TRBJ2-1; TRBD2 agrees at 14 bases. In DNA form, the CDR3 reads TGTGCCAGCAGCCCAACAATCCCGGGACTAGCGGGAGTTCCCGATGAGCAGTTCTTC. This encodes CASSPTIPGLAGVPDEQFF.